The 15 T cell receptor beta chains below come from one sample, sequenced in a study of early T cells in non-severe SARS-CoV-2 infection. TCRdb itself ran the 5' RACE reads through MiXCR, one entry per CDR3 protein. The sample has some 96,000 distinct CDR3 sequences, approximately 10% seen once. The material was whole blood, obtained at baseline. The receptors originated from an adult who was a healthcare worker with PCR-confirmed SARS-CoV-2 infection or an uninfected control (not recorded which).

This clonotype was detected only a few times. This chain links TRBV10-3 with TRBJ1-1, with a tentative D call TRBD1 (5 bases). The germline CDR1 and CDR2 sequences are ENHRY and SYGVKD. V was pared by 6 bases and J by 0 bases, with 14 bases between. There are 15 residues in the CDR3. The CDR3: CAIRWTGGMNTEAFF. In DNA, the CDR3 is TGTGCCATCAGATGGACTGGGGGGATGAACACTGAAGCTTTCTTT.

This chain uses TRBV6-5 with TRBJ1-4; D possibly corresponds to TRBD1 (5 bases). The CDR3 runs to 13 residues. Trimming cost V 4 bases and J 11 bases, with 14 bases left between them. CDR1 and CDR2 (germline): MNHEY, SVGAGI. CDR3 DNA: TGTGCCAGCAGTTCCCCTGGGACTGGGAAACTGTTTTTT. Translation gives CASSSPGTGKLFF.

The CDR3 loop reads CASSLYRTSGRGTGELFF. The CDR3 bases are TGCGCCAGCAGCCTCTACCGGACTAGCGGGAGAGGCACCGGGGAGCTGTTTTTT. The rearrangement links TRBV5-1 to TRBJ2-2, with 13 bases aligning to TRBD2. The CDR3 totals 18 residues. CDR1 is SGHRS and CDR2 is YFSETQ in the germline V gene. Trimming at V came to 4 bases and at J to 4 bases, leaving 10 bases not matched to a gene.

This clonotype was detected only a few times. This chain links TRBV7-3 with TRBJ1-1; no definite D call. CDR1 and CDR2 from the germline V gene are SGHTA and FQGTGA. CDR3 length: 18 residues. The ends were cut back, 3 bases at V and 0 bases at J, with 20 bases in the middle. The CDR3 protein is CASSLTHPGSFMNTEAFF. CDR3 sequence (DNA): TGTGCCAGCAGCTTGACGCATCCCGGCTCCTTTATGAACACTGAAGCTTTCTTT.

A few counts support this clonotype. V usage is TRBV19 and J usage is TRBJ2-6, with 11 positions matching TRBD1. The CDR3 runs to 16 residues. V trimming: 10 bases; J trimming: 1 base; junction bases outside the gene matches: 6. Germline CDR1 and CDR2: LNHDA and SQIVND (reference sequence). The CDR3 loop reads CATWDRGISGANVLTF. The CDR3 nucleotides are TGTGCCACCTGGGACAGGGGGATATCTGGGGCCAACGTCCTGACTTTC.

In its sample, this clonotype was seen a few times. The V and J genes are TRBV20-1 and TRBJ2-7; 13 nucleotides match TRBD2. V dropped 6 bases and J dropped 5; count of bases not matched to a gene: 10. CDR3 size: 15 residues. The germline gives CDR1 DFQATT, CDR2 SNEGSKA (reference sequence). The CDR3 spells CSAPPRTSGRHEQYF. In nucleotides, the CDR3 is TGCAGTGCCCCCCCAAGGACTAGCGGGAGACACGAGCAGTACTTC.

This clonotype was detected only a few times. The chain uses TRBV27 and TRBJ2-2; D is unresolved. V shed 6 bases and J shed 7 bases, with 9 bases lying between them. CDR3 length: 12 amino acids. Germline CDR1 MNHEY, CDR2 SMNVEV (reference sequence). The CDR3 here is CASRMGIGELFF. The CDR3 bases are TGTGCCAGCAGAATGGGCATCGGGGAGCTGTTTTTT.

This clonotype has at least ten counts. The chain combines TRBV4-3 with TRBJ2-2; the D gene is possibly TRBD1 (6 bases). V lost 4 bases and J 0 bases, leaving 9 bases between the germline ends. Germline V lookup: CDR1 LGHNA, CDR2 YSLEER. The CDR3 length is 15 residues. DNA of the CDR3: TGCGCCAGCAGCCGGACAGCCGCGAACACCGGGGAGCTGTTTTTT. Translating it yields CASSRTAANTGELFF.

This clonotype has ten or more counts. V usage is TRBV7-3 and J usage is TRBJ2-2; 7 bases fit TRBD2. Germline CDR1 SGHTA, CDR2 FQGTGA. Trimming removed 3 bases from V and 7 bases from J; junction bases left unmatched: 2. CDR3 length equals 13 residues. The CDR3 protein is CASSFSGIGELFF. For the CDR3, the DNA is TGTGCCAGCAGCTTCAGCGGGATCGGGGAGCTGTTTTTT.

This chain links TRBV13 with TRBJ1-1; no reliable D call. V was pared by 3 bases and J by 1 base, with 9 bases between. This CDR3 is 14 amino acids long. Germline assignment: CDR1 PRHDT and CDR2 FYEKMQ (reference sequence). The CDR3 DNA reads as TGTGCCAGCAGCTTTGAGACACCGAACACTGAAGCTTTCTTT. Translation gives CASSFETPNTEAFF.

The V call is TRBV20-1, the J call TRBJ2-3; 12 positions match TRBD2. From germline, CDR1 is DFQATT and CDR2 SNEGSKA (reference sequence). Unmatched junction bases numbered 2, after V lost 6 bases and J lost 1 base. The CDR3 has 14 amino acids. CDR3: CSALAGGRTDTQYF. CDR3 nucleotide sequence: TGCAGTGCGCTAGCGGGGGGGCGCACAGATACGCAGTATTTT.

This clonotype was seen more than once but under ten times. The chain links TRBV3-1 to TRBJ1-2; D is unresolved. V shed 2 bases and J shed 3 bases, with 10 bases lying between them. This CDR3 region has 14 residues. Germline values: CDR1 LGHDT, CDR2 YNNKEL (reference sequence). The CDR3, as DNA: TGTGCCAGCAGCCAAAGGAACGTTGACTATGGCTACACCTTC. Protein product: CASSQRNVDYGYTF.

This sequence joins TRBV5-1 and TRBJ1-4, with 8 nucleotides matching TRBD1. Per the germline V gene, CDR1 is SGHRS and CDR2 is YFSETQ. The CDR3 sequence is 14 residues long. V was pared by 4 bases and J by 3 bases, with 2 bases of the junction left unmatched. CDR3 sequence (DNA): TGCGCCAGCAGCGTGGGACAGGCTAATGAAAAACTGTTTTTT. Encoded protein: CASSVGQANEKLFF.

This clonotype was seen at least ten times. The rearrangement joins TRBV6-5 to TRBJ1-4; D may be TRBD1 (6 bases). Germline CDR1 MNHEY, CDR2 SVGAGI. V was shortened by 5 bases and J by 4 bases, with 11 bases between the two germline ends. The length of the CDR3 is 14 residues. The CDR3: CASSSGQRNEKLFF. CDR3 coding DNA: TGTGCCAGCAGTAGCGGACAGCGTAATGAAAAACTGTTTTTT.

The chain uses TRBV20-1 and TRBJ2-7, with TRBD2 matching 13 bases. Losses at the gene ends were 2 bases for V and 6 bases for J; bases not matched to a gene: 13. The CDR3 sequence is 17 residues long. The V gene's germline CDR1 is DFQATT and CDR2 SNEGSKA (reference sequence). The CDR3 is CSARPGTSGVGAGEQYF. The CDR3 DNA reads as TGCAGTGCTAGACCCGGGACTAGCGGGGTCGGGGCGGGCGAGCAGTACTTC.